Here is one T cell receptor (beta chain) with its context. Its target is unknown. Viral peptide pool expansion of antigen-specific CD4+ T cells preceded sequencing in the ViraFEST assay. Isolation of CD4+ T cells took place after about nine days of culture. All study participants received two doses of BNT162b2 or mRNA-1273 vaccine. A half-volume exchange with IL-2 medium occurred on days 3 and 7. Germline CDR1 and CDR2: DFQATT and SNEGSKA (reference sequence). V lost 3 bases, J lost 5 bases, and 8 bases stayed unmatched. CDR3 length: 15 amino acids. The assay was immunoSEQ multiplex PCR, and TCRdb's table has in-frame clones only and misses some. This sample has 17,000 or so clones, with about two thirds found just once. This sample was taken from a study of vaccination effects on CD4 cells after COVID-19.

The TCR was taken from a human donor who received a COVID-19 vaccine. The sample consisted of CD4+ T cells from PBMCs cultured with SARS-CoV-2 spike peptides, taken after COVID-19 vaccination. This chain joins TRBV20-1 and TRBJ2-1, with 9 nucleotides matching TRBD2. CDR3 DNA sequence: TGCAGTGCTAGTGGACCTAGCGGGGACAACAATGAGCAGTTCTTC. As protein: CSASGPSGDNNEQFF.